The rows below give T cell receptor beta chains drawn from one sample of a study of tumor-infiltrating lymphocytes in primary liver carcinoma. TCRdb independently ran MiXCR on the multiplex PCR reads; one entry per CDR3 protein. The sample shows 40,000 to 50,000 distinct CDR3 sequences, about 80% of them seen only once. Material: liver tumor tissue from sampling region 3. Source of these receptors: a man in his forties or fifties with primary liver carcinoma and hepatitis B virus infection. The CDR3 runs from the conserved cysteine through the conserved F or W. A D gene is named only where the DNA matches it firmly. Some rows have no size entry. The others give once, few or many, or a class for an expanded clone.

TRBV6-6,TRBD1,16,.,TRBJ1-6,TGTGTCAGCAGACCACCGGACAGGGGAGAGAATTCACCCCTCCACTTT,CVSRPPDRGENSPLHF
TRBV5-5,.,14,.,TRBJ2-7,TGTGCCAGCAGCTCGCACGACGGCCCCTACGAGCAGTACTTC,CASSSHDGPYEQYF
TRBV12-3/TRBV12-4,.,14,.,TRBJ2-7,TGTGGGAGCAGTTTAGGGACGGGCTCCCACGAACAGTACTTC,CGSSLGTGSHEQYF
TRBV4-1,.,16,.,TRBJ2-7,TGCGCCAGCAGCCCACGAGGCGGACAGAGGGCCTACGAGCAATACTTC,CASSPRGGQRAYEQYF
TRBV29-1,.,13,.,TRBJ2-3,TGCAGCGTTGGCATACCAGGCACAGATACGCAGTATTTT,CSVGIPGTDTQYF
TRBV29-1,.,14,.,TRBJ2-1,TGTAGCGCCGTCTCCGGGACGGGCAACAATGAGCACTTCTTC,CSAVSGTGNNEHFF
TRBV6-5,.,14,.,TRBJ1-5,TGTGCCAGCAGTTACTGGTCGGGCAATCAGCCCCAGCATTTT,CASSYWSGNQPQHF
TRBV7-3,.,15,.,TRBJ1-3,TGTGCCAGCAGCTTATCCGGGGGCTTCGGATACACCATATATTTT,CASSLSGGFGYTIYF
TRBV10-1,.,15,.,TRBJ2-1,TGCGCCAGCAGTGGGAAGCGAGGTTCCAACAATGAGCAGTTCTTC,CASSGKRGSNNEQFF
TRBV6-1,TRBD2,15,.,TRBJ2-1,TGTGCCAGCAGACCGGGACTAGCGGGACAGGGTGAGCAGTTCTTC,CASRPGLAGQGEQFF
TRBV6-6,TRBD1,16,.,TRBJ2-3,TGTGCCAGCAGTCTTTTTTTGGGACAGGGGATAGATACGCAGTATTTT,CASSLFLGQGIDTQYF
TRBV11-2,TRBD2,17,.,TRBJ2-2,TGCGTCAGCAGCGGAGTACTAGCGGAGCGGAACACCGGGGAGCTGTTTTTT,CVSSGVLAERNTGELFF
TRBV12-3/TRBV12-4,.,14,.,TRBJ2-7,TGTGCCAGACCGTTCGGGACGGTCTCCTATGAGCATTACTTC,CARPFGTVSYEHYF
TRBV11-2,TRBD2,15,.,TRBJ2-5,TGTGCCAGCGGCGACATGACAGGAGCGGGAGAGAGCCAGTACTTC,CASGDMTGAGESQYF
TRBV11-2,TRBD1,14,.,TRBJ2-3,TGCGCCAGCAGCTTCGTCAGGGGGACAGGTACGCAGTTTTTT,CASSFVRGTGTQFF
TRBV11-2,.,15,.,TRBJ2-3,TGTGCCAGCAGCTTAGGAGTCCCAGACACAGGTACGCAGTATTTT,CASSLGVPDTGTQYF
TRBV29-1,.,12,.,TRBJ1-3,TGCGGCGTTGTCCCAGCTGGTAACACCATATATTTT,CGVVPAGNTIYF
TRBV4-1,TRBD1,15,medium-sized,TRBJ1-1,TGCGCCAGCAGCCAACTCAGGGGGGGTGACACTGAAGCTTTCTTT,CASSQLRGGDTEAFF
TRBV4-2,TRBD2,18,.,TRBJ2-7,TGTGTCAACAACCAAGAGGTCGCGGGCGGGAGGGTATCCTACGAGCAGTACTTC,CVNNQEVAGGRVSYEQYF
TRBV7-9,TRBD1,14,.,TRBJ1-5,TGTGTCAGCGGCTTATCCACAGGGGATCAGCCCCAGCATTTT,CVSGLSTGDQPQHF
TRBV29-1,.,13,.,TRBJ2-5,TGCAGCCAGTGGCCGGGGCGAGGAGAGACCCAGTACTTC,CSQWPGRGETQYF
TRBV5-1,TRBD1,19,.,TRBJ1-4,TGCGCCAGCAGCTCGGGTGTCTTGGAGCCGGGACAGAACGGTGAAAAACTGTTTTTT,CASSSGVLEPGQNGEKLFF
TRBV29-1,.,12,few,TRBJ2-7,TGCAGCTCGTGGCCGAATTCGGGTGAGCAGTACTTC,CSSWPNSGEQYF